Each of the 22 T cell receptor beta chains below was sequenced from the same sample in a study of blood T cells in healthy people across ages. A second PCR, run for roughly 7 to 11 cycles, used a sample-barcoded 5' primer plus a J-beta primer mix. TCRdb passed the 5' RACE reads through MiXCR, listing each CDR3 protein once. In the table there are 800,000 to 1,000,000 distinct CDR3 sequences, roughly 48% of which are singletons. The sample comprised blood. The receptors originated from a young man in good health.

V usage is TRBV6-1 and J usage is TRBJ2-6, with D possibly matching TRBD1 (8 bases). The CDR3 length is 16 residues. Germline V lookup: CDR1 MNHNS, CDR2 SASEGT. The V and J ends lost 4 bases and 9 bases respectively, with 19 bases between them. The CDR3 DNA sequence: TGTGCCAGCAGTGTCCACAGGGGGGGTTGGGACAACGTCCTGACTTTC. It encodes CASSVHRGGWDNVLTF.

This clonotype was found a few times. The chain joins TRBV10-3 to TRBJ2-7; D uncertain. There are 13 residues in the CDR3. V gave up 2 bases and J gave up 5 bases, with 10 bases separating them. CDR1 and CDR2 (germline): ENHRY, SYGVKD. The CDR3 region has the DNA TGTGCCATCAGTGAGACCGAAGCCGACGAGCAGTACTTC. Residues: CAISETEADEQYF.

CDR3 amino acids: CAWSVKGKNTEAFF. The DNA for the CDR3 is TGTGCCTGGAGTGTTAAAGGCAAGAACACTGAAGCTTTCTTT. The chain recombines TRBV30 with TRBJ1-1; D is unclear. This CDR3 comprises 14 residues. The germline V gene has CDR1 GTSNPN and CDR2 SVGIG (reference sequence). The V and J ends lost 0 bases and 1 base respectively, with 9 bases between them. The complete variable domain, with remaining parts taken from reference TRBV30 and TRBJ1-1, reads SQTIHQWPATLVQPVGSPLSLECTVEGTSNPNLYWYRQAAGRGLQLLFYSVGIGQISSEVPQNLSASRPQDRQFILSSKKLLLSDSGFYLCAWSVKGKNTEAFFGQGTRLTVV.

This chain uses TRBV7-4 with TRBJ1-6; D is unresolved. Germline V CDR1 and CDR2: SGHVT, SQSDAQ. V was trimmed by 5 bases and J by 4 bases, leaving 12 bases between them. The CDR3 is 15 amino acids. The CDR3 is CASSVRVSYNSPLHF. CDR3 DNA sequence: TGTGCCAGCAGCGTCCGGGTTTCGTATAATTCACCCCTCCACTTT.

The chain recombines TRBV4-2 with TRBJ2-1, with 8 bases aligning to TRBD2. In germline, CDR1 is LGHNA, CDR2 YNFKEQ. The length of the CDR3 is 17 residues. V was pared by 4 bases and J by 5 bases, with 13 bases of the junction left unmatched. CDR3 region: CASSPTGGRGYNNEQFF. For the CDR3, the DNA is TGTGCCAGCAGCCCTACGGGGGGGCGGGGGTACAACAATGAGCAGTTCTTC.

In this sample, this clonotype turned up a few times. CDR3 sequence: CSGRDGTYEQYF. CDR3 DNA sequence: TGCAGCGGGAGGGACGGAACCTACGAGCAGTACTTC. The V gene is TRBV29-1, the J gene TRBJ2-7; D might be TRBD2 (6 bases). CDR1 SQVTM and CDR2 ANQGSEA come from the germline V gene. Trimming left V 7 bases short and J 2 bases short, with 12 bases between. The length of the CDR3 is 12 residues.

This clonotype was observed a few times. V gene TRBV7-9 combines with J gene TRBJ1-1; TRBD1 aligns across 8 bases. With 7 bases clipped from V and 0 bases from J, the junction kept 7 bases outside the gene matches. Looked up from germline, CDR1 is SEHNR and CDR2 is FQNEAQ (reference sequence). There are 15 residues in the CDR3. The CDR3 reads CASTPRGPMNTEAFF. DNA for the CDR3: TGTGCCAGCACCCCCAGGGGGCCGATGAACACTGAAGCTTTCTTT.

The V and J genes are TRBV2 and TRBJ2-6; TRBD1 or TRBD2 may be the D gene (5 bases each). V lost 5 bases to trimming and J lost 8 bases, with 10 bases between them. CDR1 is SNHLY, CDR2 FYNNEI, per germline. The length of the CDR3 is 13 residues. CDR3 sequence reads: CASSMGVPNVLTF. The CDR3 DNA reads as TGTGCCAGCAGTATGGGGGTTCCCAACGTCCTGACTTTC.

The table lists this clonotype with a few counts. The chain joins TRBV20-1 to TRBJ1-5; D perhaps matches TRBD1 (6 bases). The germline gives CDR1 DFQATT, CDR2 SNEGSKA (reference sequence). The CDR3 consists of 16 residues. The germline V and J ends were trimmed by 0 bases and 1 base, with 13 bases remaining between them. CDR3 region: CSARDDGRGSNQPQHF. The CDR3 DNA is TGCAGTGCTAGAGATGATGGCAGGGGAAGCAATCAGCCCCAGCATTTT.

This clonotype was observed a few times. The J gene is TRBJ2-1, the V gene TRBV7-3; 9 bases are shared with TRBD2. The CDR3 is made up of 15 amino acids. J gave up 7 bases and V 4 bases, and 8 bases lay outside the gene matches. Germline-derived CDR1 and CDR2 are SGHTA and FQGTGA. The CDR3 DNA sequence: TGTGCCAGCAGCTGGCGGCGGGGGGGCCTTAATGAGCAGTTCTTC. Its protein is CASSWRRGGLNEQFF.

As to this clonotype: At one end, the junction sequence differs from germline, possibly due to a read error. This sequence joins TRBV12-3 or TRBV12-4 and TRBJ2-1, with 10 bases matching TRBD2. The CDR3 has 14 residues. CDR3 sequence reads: CASSLAGEPREQFF. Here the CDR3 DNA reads TGTGCCAGCAGTCTAGCGGGGGAGCCTCGTGAGCAGTTCTTC.

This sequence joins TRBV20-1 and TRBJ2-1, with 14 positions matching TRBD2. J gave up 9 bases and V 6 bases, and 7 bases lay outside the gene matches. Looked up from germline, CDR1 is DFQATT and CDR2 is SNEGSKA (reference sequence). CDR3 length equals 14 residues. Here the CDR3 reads CSATHGLAGGEQFF. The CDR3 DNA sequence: TGCAGTGCCACCCACGGACTAGCGGGAGGTGAGCAGTTCTTC.

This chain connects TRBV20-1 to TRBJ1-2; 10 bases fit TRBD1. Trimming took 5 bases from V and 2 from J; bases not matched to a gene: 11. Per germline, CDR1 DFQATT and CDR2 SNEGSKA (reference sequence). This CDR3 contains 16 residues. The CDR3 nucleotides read TGCAGTGCTTCAGAAATGTCGGACAGGGGGAACTATGGCTACACCTTC. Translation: CSASEMSDRGNYGYTF.

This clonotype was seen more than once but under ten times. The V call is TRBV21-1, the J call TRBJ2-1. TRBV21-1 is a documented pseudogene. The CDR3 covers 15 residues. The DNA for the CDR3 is TGTGCCAGCAACGTTGACGGTCCTTCCTACAATGAGCAGTTCTTC. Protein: CASNVDGPSYNEQFF.

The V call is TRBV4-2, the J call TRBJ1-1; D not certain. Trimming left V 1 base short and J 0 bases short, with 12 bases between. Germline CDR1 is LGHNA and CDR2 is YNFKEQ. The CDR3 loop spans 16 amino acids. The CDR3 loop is CASSQGNGFMNTEAFF. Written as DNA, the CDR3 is TGTGCCAGCAGCCAAGGAAACGGCTTCATGAACACTGAAGCTTTCTTT.

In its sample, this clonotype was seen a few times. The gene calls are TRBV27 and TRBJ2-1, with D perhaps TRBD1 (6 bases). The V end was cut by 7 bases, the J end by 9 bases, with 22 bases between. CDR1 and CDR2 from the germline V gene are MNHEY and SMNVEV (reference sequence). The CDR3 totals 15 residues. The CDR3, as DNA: TGTGCCAGCACCCTCGAAAGAGGGGGTATCGGTGAGCAGTTCTTC. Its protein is CASTLERGGIGEQFF.

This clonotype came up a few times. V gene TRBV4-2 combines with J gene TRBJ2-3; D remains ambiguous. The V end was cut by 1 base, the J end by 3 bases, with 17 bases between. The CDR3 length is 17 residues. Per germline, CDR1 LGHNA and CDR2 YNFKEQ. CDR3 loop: CASSQVDISMATDTQYF. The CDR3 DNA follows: TGTGCCAGCAGCCAAGTTGATATATCGATGGCAACAGATACGCAGTATTTT.

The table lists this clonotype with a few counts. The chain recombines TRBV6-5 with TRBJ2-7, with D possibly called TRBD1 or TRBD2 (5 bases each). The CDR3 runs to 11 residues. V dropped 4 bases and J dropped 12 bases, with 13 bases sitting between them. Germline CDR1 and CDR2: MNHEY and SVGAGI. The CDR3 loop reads CASSSGPGRYF. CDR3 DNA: TGTGCCAGCAGTTCCGGGCCGGGACGGTACTTC.

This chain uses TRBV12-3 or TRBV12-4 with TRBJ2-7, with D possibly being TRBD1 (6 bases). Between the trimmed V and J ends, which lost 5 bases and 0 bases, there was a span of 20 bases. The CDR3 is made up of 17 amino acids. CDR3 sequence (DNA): TGTGCCAGCAGTCTCCGGCGGCGTGACAGGAGCTCCTACGAGCAGTACTTC. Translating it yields CASSLRRRDRSSYEQYF.

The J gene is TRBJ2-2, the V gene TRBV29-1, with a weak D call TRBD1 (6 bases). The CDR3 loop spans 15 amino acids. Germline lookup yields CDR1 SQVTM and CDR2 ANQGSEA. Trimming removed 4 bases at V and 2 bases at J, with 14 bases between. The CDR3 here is CSVGIGGINTGELFF. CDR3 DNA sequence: TGCAGCGTTGGGATAGGGGGTATCAACACCGGGGAGCTGTTTTTT.

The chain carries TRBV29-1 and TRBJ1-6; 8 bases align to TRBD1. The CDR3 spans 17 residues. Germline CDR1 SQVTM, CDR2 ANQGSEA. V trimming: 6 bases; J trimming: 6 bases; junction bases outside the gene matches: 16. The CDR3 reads CSVGRREGTGVNSPLHF. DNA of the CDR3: TGCAGCGTGGGAAGACGCGAGGGGACAGGAGTTAATTCACCCCTCCACTTT.

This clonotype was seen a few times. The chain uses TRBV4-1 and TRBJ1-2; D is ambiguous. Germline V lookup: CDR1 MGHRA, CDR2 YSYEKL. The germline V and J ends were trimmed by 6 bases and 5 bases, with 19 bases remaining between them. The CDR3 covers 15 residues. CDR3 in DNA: TGCGCCAGCAGTGATCCCGCACGGCTTGTATATGGCTACACCTTC. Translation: CASSDPARLVYGYTF.